The clone carrying this T cell receptor (beta chain) appeared many times. The data derive from a study of blood T cells in healthy people across ages. Sample-barcoded 5' priming and a J-beta primer mix drove a second PCR of roughly 7 to 11 cycles. TCRdb redid the calling of the 5' RACE reads with MiXCR, one entry per CDR3 protein. The sample consists of roughly 1.7 million distinct CDR3 sequences, about 32% of them appearing once. V was pared by 4 bases and J by 2 bases, with 7 bases between. This CDR3 is 13 amino acids long. The chain is built from TRBV12-3 or TRBV12-4 and TRBJ2-3, with a weak D call TRBD2 (6 bases). This TCR came from a young woman in good health. Input material: blood. The CDR3 here is CASSSSATDTQYF. In DNA form, the CDR3 reads TGTGCCAGCAGTTCTAGCGCCACAGATACGCAGTATTTT.